This T cell receptor beta chain was documented in a study of molecular identifiers for immune sequencing clone quantification. General study results and limits: Reports indicate spiked Jurkat TCR RNA from one cell could be found among around 1 million naive cells.

Bulk libraries came from a prior protocol with listed TCR primers. One entry per CDR3 protein, called by TCRdb with MiXCR from the PCR reads. The data contain roughly 300,000 distinct CDR3 sequences, about a quarter of them singletons. J lost 6 bases, V lost 5 bases, and 11 bases had no gene match. This CDR3 is 15 amino acids long. A few counts support this clonotype. Its antigen remains unidentified. Sequenced input: naive CD8+ T cells from blood, with Jurkat cell RNA spiked in. The subset denotes: FACS-sorted CD8+CD4-CCR7+CD45RA+ naive T cells. The rearrangement links TRBV12-3 or TRBV12-4 to TRBJ1-1; 8 nucleotides line up with TRBD1. The sequence was collected from a human donor in good health. Some libraries in this study had Jurkat cell RNA spiked in. CDR3 loop: CASSVRTGPGPEAFF. The CDR3 DNA is TGTGCCAGCAGTGTCAGGACAGGGCCGGGGCCTGAAGCTTTCTTT.